This paragraph reports one TCR beta chain. Its specificity is unknown. The germline CDR1 and CDR2 sequences are SGHAT and FQNNGV. This CDR3 contains 16 residues. V was trimmed by 2 bases and J by 0 bases, leaving 10 bases between them. The time point is: 2015-2016 season, pre-vaccination. This sample is drawn from a study of follicular helper T cells after annual influenza vaccination. The overall study: Sampling occurred days 0, 7 and 28 after each influenza vaccination. Study-wide results and caveats: Each annual vaccination recalled recurring oligoclonal ICOS+CD38+ cTfh clonotypes. Day 7 ICOS+CD38+ clones were most often found later in ICOS-CD38- cTfh cells.

Repertoires were generated with immunoSEQ multiplex PCR, while TCRdb's copy carries only in-frame clones and drops some. The sample has some 14,000 clones, about four fifths seen once. The sequence was obtained from an adult who received the influenza vaccine. The specimen was CXCR5- memory CD4+ T cells sorted from blood, collected on the day of influenza vaccination. The chain recombines TRBV11-2 with TRBJ2-2; D unclear. In DNA, the CDR3 is TGTGCCAGCAGCTTATCAACTCGTGCGAACACCGGGGAGCTGTTTTTT. It specifies CASSLSTRANTGELFF.